This TCR beta chain was identified in a study of cytomegalovirus exposure and HLA in healthy donors. General study points: The study labeled more than 150 TCR beta chains cytomegalovirus-associated.

CDR1 and CDR2 (germline): MNHEY, SMNVEV (reference sequence). V was pared by 4 bases and J by 2 bases, with 6 bases between. The CDR3 is 13 amino acids. Points on this clone: Its antigen is unidentified.

Sequenced by immunoSEQ multiplex PCR; TCRdb stores in-frame clones only, minus some. The data show about 160,000 clones, under 90% seen once. The TCR was taken from a man younger than 35 in good health and CMV-seropositive. Specimen: PBMCs. V is TRBV27 and J is TRBJ1-5, with a possible D match to TRBD1 (5 bases). In DNA, the CDR3 is TGTGCCAGCAGTTGGGGGGGCAATCAGCCCCAGCATTTT. It is translated as CASSWGGNQPQHF.